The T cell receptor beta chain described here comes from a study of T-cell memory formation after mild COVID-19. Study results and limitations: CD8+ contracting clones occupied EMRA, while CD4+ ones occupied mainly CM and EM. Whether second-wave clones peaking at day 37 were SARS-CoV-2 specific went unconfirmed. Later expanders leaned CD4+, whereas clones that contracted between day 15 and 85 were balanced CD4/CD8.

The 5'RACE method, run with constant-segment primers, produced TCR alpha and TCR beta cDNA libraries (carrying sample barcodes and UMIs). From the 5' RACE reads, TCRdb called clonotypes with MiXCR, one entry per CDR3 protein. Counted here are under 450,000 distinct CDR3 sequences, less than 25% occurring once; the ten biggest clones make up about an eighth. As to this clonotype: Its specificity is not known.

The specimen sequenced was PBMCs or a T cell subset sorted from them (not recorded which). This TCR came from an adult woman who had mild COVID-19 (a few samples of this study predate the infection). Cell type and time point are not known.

The CDR3 nucleotides read TGTGCCAGCAGCGGTTCCGGGGGTTCGGAGACCCAGTACTTC. This gives the protein CASSGSGGSETQYF. The genes are TRBV9 and TRBJ2-5; a weak D match, TRBD2 (6 bases). V was shortened by 3 bases and J by 5 bases, with 14 bases between the two germline ends. The CDR3 covers 14 residues. Looked up from germline, CDR1 is SGDLS and CDR2 is YYNGEE.